These 9 T cell receptor beta chains came from one sample sequenced in a study of sequential checkpoint blockade in melanoma. Treatment given: randomized to nivolumab then ipilimumab (arm A) or the reverse (arm B). Only in-frame clones appear in the TCRdb table, and some are missing; sequencing was by immunoSEQ multiplex PCR. The sample lists more than 10,000 clones, 82% occurring once. The sequences come from CD8+ T cells sorted from blood (inferred from file names), collected from a patient given nivolumab and ipilimumab in sequence. Source of these receptors: a human donor with melanoma.

The V gene is TRBV6-1, the J gene TRBJ2-4, with D possibly being TRBD1 (6 bases). The germline V gene encodes CDR1 MNHNS and CDR2 SASEGT. The V end was cut by 6 bases, the J end by 10 bases, with 16 bases between. The CDR3 covers 13 residues. This chain's CDR3 is CASREDSHPIQYF. The CDR3 region has the DNA TGTGCCAGCAGGGAGGACAGTCACCCTATTCAGTACTTC.

The chain employs TRBV27 and TRBJ1-3, with D tentatively TRBD1 (5 bases). This CDR3 has 15 residues. The germline V gene has CDR1 MNHEY and CDR2 SMNVEV (reference sequence). Trimming pared 8 bases from V and 0 bases from J, leaving 14 bases between. CDR3 coding DNA: TGTGCCAGCCGACTGGGGGGGAACTCTGGAAACACCATATATTTT. Its protein is CASRLGGNSGNTIYF.

V usage is TRBV5-1 and J usage is TRBJ2-1, with 14 bases identical to TRBD2. The CDR3 sequence is 17 residues long. V was clipped by 4 bases and J by 10 bases; unmatched bases: 13. Germline V gene data show CDR1 as SGHRS and CDR2 as YFSETQ. The CDR3 loop is CASSLRLAGGGFWEQFF. CDR3 nucleotide sequence: TGCGCCAGCAGCCTGAGACTAGCGGGGGGGGGTTTTTGGGAGCAGTTCTTC.

The chain is built from TRBV6-6 and TRBJ2-3, with TRBD2 matching 8 bases. Germline lookup yields CDR1 MNHNY and CDR2 SVGAGI (reference sequence). J was trimmed by 5 bases and V by 4 bases; bases with no gene match: 8. The CDR3 covers 15 residues. CDR3: CASSWLAGGGDTQYF. The DNA for the CDR3 is TGTGCCAGCAGTTGGTTGGCGGGAGGAGGAGATACGCAGTATTTT.

The V gene is TRBV2, the J gene TRBJ2-7; the match to TRBD1 covers 7 bases. CDR1 is SNHLY, CDR2 FYNNEI, per germline. The length of the CDR3 is 13 residues. V dropped 10 bases and J dropped 4; count of bases not matched to a gene: 10. The CDR3 reads CATQGDTTYEQYF. CDR3 DNA sequence: TGTGCCACCCAGGGGGATACTACTTACGAGCAGTACTTC.

The chain employs TRBV5-1 and TRBJ1-5, with D possibly being TRBD1 (6 bases). Trimming took 4 bases from V and 2 from J, leaving 16 bases between them. This CDR3 has 16 residues. Germline V gene data show CDR1 as SGHRS and CDR2 as YFSETQ. DNA of the CDR3: TGCGCCAGCAGCCCTACAGGGTTAAACGGCAATCAGCCCCAGCATTTT. It specifies CASSPTGLNGNQPQHF.

The V gene is TRBV28, the J gene TRBJ2-3; TRBD1 agrees at 7 bases. With V trimmed by 6 bases and J by 2 bases, 11 bases remained unmatched. The V gene's germline CDR1 is MDHEN and CDR2 SYDVKM. The CDR3 contains 16 residues. As DNA, the CDR3 is TGTGCCAGCAGCTTGTCCGGGACAGTTGTCACAGATACGCAGTATTTT. It specifies CASSLSGTVVTDTQYF. Supplemented by reference TRBV28 and TRBJ2-3, the full variable domain reads DVKVTQSSRYLVKRTGEKVFLECVQDMDHENMFWYRQDPGLGLRLIYFSYDVKMKEKGDIPEGYSVSREKKERFSLILESASTNQTSMYLCASSLSGTVVTDTQYFGPGTRLTVL.

The V gene is TRBV2, the J gene TRBJ2-2, with D tentatively TRBD2 (6 bases). The CDR3 sequence is 13 residues long. V gave up 5 bases and J gave up 4 bases, with 8 bases separating them. Germline V lookup: CDR1 SNHLY, CDR2 FYNNEI. The CDR3 loop is CASSSGFTGELFF. The CDR3 DNA is TGTGCCAGCAGTAGCGGGTTCACCGGGGAGCTGTTTTTT.

The rearrangement links TRBV10-3 to TRBJ2-5; the match to TRBD2 covers 11 bases. Germline V CDR1 and CDR2: ENHRY, SYGVKD. Losses at the gene ends were 4 bases for V and 5 bases for J; bases not matched to a gene: 3. This CDR3 has 14 amino acids. CDR3 sequence (DNA): TGTGCCATCAGTGCACTAGCGGGGGTGGAGACCCAGTACTTC. Amino acid sequence: CAISALAGVETQYF.